In this sample, the clone carrying this TCR beta chain turned up a few times. Antigen specificity is unknown. This specimen comes from a study of Graves' ophthalmopathy and Graves' hyperthyroidism. In the study overall: Upon initial diagnosis and before any treatment, peripheral blood was collected. Study-wide results and limits: Detection in blood was also observed for most expanded thyroid clonotypes above 0.001 frequency.

With a duration under 3 months, ophthalmopathy in the donors showed moderate-to-severe activity, CAS ≥3 and NOSPECS ≥4. Scientists amplified the TCR beta CDR3 regions from RNA transcripts. Investigators did first-round RT-PCR with HTBI primers, then second-round multiplex PCR. TCRdb used MiXCR to reprocess the multiplex PCR reads, holding one entry per CDR3 protein. The table includes about 210,000 distinct CDR3 sequences, 25% to 30% detected once. V was pared by 2 bases and J by 7 bases, with 17 bases between. The CDR3 runs 15 residues. The chain uses TRBV12-3 or TRBV12-4 and TRBJ1-1; D gene uncertain. The origin of this receptor is a man in his fifties or sixties with Graves' ophthalmopathy. Sequenced: peripheral blood. The CDR3 nucleotides are TGTGCCAGCAGTTTACCCCTCCTGGACGGCAGTGAAGCTTTCTTT. Its translation: CASSLPLLDGSEAFF.